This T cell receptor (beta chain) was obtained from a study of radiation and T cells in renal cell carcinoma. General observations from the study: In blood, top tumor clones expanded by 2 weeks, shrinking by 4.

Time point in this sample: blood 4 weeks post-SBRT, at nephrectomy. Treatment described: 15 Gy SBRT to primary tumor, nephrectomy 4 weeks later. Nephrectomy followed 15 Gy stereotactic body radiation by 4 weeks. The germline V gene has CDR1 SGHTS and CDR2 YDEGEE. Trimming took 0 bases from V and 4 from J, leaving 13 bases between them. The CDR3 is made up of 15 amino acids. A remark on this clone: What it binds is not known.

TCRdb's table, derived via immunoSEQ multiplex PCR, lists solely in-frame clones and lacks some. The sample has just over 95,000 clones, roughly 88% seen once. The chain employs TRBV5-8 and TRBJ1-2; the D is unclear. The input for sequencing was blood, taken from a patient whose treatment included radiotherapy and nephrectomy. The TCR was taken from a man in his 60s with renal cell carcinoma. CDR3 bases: TGTGCCAGCAGCTTGGTGTCAGCCTCACGCTATGGCTACACCTTC. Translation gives CASSLVSASRYGYTF.